Sequencing of this T cell receptor beta chain was carried out in a study of T cell clonality in common variable immunodeficiency. This clone was counted only a few times. The antigen remains undetermined. The read terminates 3 residues ahead of where the CDR3 ends, so the germline J gene completes it. Germline V CDR1 and CDR2: MNHEY, SVGEGT. CDR3 size: 15 residues. The ends lost 2 bases at V and 3 bases at J; junction bases unmatched: 6. TCRdb's copy holds only in-frame clones and misses some; the assay was immunoSEQ multiplex PCR. The sample gives about 21,000 clones, none seen only once, and the top ten clones hold around 2.6%. Study findings and constraints: Reportedly, TCR beta sequences from common variable immunodeficiency showed fewer deletions and N-nucleotide insertions.

The TCR originated in a human donor with common variable immunodeficiency. Sequencing was carried out using peripheral blood mononuclear cells. V gene TRBV6-2 or TRBV6-3 combines with J gene TRBJ2-5; TRBD2 aligns across 7 bases. Partial CDR3 DNA: TGTGCCAGCAGTTACAAGGCGGGGGAAAAAGAGACC. Translation gives CASSYKAGEKET. In full, the CDR3 is CASSYKAGEKETQYF.